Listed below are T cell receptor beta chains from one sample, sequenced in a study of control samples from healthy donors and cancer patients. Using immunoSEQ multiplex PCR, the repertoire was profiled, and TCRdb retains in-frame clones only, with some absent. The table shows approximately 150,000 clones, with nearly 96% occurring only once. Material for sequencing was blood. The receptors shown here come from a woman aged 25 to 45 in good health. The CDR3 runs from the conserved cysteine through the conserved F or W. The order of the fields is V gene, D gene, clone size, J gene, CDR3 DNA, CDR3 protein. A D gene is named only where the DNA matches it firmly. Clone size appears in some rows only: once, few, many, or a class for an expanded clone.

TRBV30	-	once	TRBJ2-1	TGTGCCTGGCAAGGGGGGAGAGGTGAGCAGTTCTTC	CAWQGGRGEQFF
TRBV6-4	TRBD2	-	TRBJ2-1	TGTGCCAGCAGTGGGCTAGCGGGAGTGAATGATGAGCAGTTCTTC	CASSGLAGVNDEQFF
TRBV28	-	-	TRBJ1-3	TGTGCCAGCAGTTTAGCACAGGGTACGGGAAACACCATATATTTT	CASSLAQGTGNTIYF
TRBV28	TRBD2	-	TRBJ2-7	TGTGCCACCAATAGAGACGGGAGGGCCGTCGAGCAGTACTTC	CATNRDGRAVEQYF
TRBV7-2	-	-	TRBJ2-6	TGTGCCAGCAGCCACCTTGGGGCCAACGTCCTGACTTTC	CASSHLGANVLTF
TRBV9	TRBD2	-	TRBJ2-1	TGTGCCAGCAGCATGGGACTATCGTACAATGAGCAGTTCTTC	CASSMGLSYNEQFF
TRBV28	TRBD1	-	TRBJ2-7	TGTGCCAGCAGTTCCCGGGACAGGAATACCTACGAGCAGTACTTC	CASSSRDRNTYEQYF
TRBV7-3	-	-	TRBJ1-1	TGTGCCAGCAGCTTAACCCGGGCCACTGAAGCTTTCTTT	CASSLTRATEAFF
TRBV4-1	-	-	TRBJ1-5	TGCGCCAGCAGCCAATCGGAGAATAGCAATCAGCCCCAGCATTTT	CASSQSENSNQPQHF
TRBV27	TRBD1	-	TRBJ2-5	TGTGCCAGCAGGCCGATCGGGGACAGAACCCAAGAGACCCAGTACTTC	CASRPIGDRTQETQYF
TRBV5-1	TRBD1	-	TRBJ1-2	TGCGCCAGCAGCCCCTGGACAGGGAATGGCTACACCTTC	CASSPWTGNGYTF
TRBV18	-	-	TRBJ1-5	TGTGCCAGCTCATCAACGGTAAGGACAGTCAATCAGCCCCAGCATTTT	CASSSTVRTVNQPQHF
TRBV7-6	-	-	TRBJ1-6	TGTGCCAGCAGCTTAGGGGGGCGAGGTAATAATTCACCCCTCCACTTT	CASSLGGRGNNSPLHF
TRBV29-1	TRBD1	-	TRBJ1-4	TGCAGCGTCTTAGGACAGGGGCTCAGGGAAAAACTGTTTTTT	CSVLGQGLREKLFF
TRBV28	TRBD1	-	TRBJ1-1	TGTGCCAGCAGTTTACCCGGGACAGGGGTGTTTGTCACTGAAGCTTTCTTT	CASSLPGTGVFVTEAFF
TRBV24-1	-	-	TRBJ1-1	TGTGCCACCAGTGAATCAGACAGAATTAGAACTGAAGCTTTCTTT	CATSESDRIRTEAFF
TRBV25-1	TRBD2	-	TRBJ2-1	TGTGCCAGCAGTGAATATGGTAGCGGGAATGAGCAGTTCTTC	CASSEYGSGNEQFF
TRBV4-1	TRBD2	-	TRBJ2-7	TGCGCCAGCAGCCAGAGCACTAGCGGGACCTACGAGCAGTACTTC	CASSQSTSGTYEQYF
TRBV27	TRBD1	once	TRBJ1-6	TGTGCCAGCAGTCTCGGGACAGGGGGTTCACCCCTCCACTTT	CASSLGTGGSPLHF
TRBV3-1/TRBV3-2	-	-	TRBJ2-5	TGTGCCAGCAGCCAAGATATGGGCCGAGAGACCCAGTACTTC	CASSQDMGRETQYF
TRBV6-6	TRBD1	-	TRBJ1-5	TGTGCCAGCAGTTACTCGACAGGGTATAGCAATCAGCCCCAGCATTTT	CASSYSTGYSNQPQHF
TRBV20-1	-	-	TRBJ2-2	TGCAGTGCTAGTGACCGGCAGGCAAACACCGGGGAGCTGTTTTTT	CSASDRQANTGELFF
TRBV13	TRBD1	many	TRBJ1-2	TGTGCCAGCAGCCCGCGGACAGGAGCTAACTATGGCTACACCTTC	CASSPRTGANYGYTF
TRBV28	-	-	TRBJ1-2	TGTGCCAGCACCTGGGGGGGGGACTATGGCTACACCTTC	CASTWGGDYGYTF
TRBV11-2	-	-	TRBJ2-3	TGTGCCAGCAGCTACCCCCGGGGGGCGGGAGATACGCAGTATTTT	CASSYPRGAGDTQYF
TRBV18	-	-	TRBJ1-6	TGTGCCAGCTCACCGGGACTGTATAATTCACCCCTCCACTTT	CASSPGLYNSPLHF
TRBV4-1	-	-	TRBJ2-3	TGCGCCAGCAGCCAAGAGGCCCCAGGGGCAGATACGCAGTATTTT	CASSQEAPGADTQYF
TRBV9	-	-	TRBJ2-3	TGTGCCAGCAGCGACCAAGGGCTCGGAGATACGCAGTATTTT	CASSDQGLGDTQYF
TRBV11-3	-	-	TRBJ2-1	TGTGCCAGCAGCTTAGGCTCCGGGAGTGACTATGAGCAGTTCTTC	CASSLGSGSDYEQFF
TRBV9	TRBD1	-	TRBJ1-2	TGTGCCAGCAGCGTCGGGGCACAGGGGAGTTCGTTGGATGGCTACACCTTC	CASSVGAQGSSLDGYTF
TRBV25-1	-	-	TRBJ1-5	TGTGCCAGCAGTGACCAAGGCCGGACCCAGCCCCAGCATTTT	CASSDQGRTQPQHF
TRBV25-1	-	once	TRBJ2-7	TGTGCCAGCAGTGATTCCGGGTCGTTACCCTACGAGCAGTACTTC	CASSDSGSLPYEQYF
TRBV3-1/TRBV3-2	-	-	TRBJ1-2	TGTGCCAGCAGCCAAGGGTCTTATGATGGCTACACCTTC	CASSQGSYDGYTF
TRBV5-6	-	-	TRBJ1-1	TGTGCCAGCAGCTTTTTTAGGGGTTCCACTGAAGCTTTCTTT	CASSFFRGSTEAFF
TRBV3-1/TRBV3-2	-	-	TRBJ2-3	TGTGCCAGCAGCCGACTACCCTCAGGGGGCACAGATACGCAGTATTTT	CASSRLPSGGTDTQYF
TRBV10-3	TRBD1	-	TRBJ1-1	TGTGCCATCAGTGCTGGACAGGGGCGTCTCAGCGCTGAAGCTTTCTTT	CAISAGQGRLSAEAFF
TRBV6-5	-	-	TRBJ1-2	TGTGCCAGCCAGATTGCAGGAGGCTATGGCTACACCTTC	CASQIAGGYGYTF
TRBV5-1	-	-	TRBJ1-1	TGCGCCAGCAGCTTGAAAGAAATGCTTGGGAACACTGAAGCTTTCTTT	CASSLKEMLGNTEAFF
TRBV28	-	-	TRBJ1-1	TGTGCCAGCAGGAGCTTTGGGGTCACTGAAGCTTTCTTT	CASRSFGVTEAFF
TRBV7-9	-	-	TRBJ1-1	TGTGCCAGCAGCTTCGGGACTGGATCGGAAGCTTTCTTT	CASSFGTGSEAFF
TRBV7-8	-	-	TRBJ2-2	TGTGCCAGCAGCTTAGGGACTCACACCGGGGAGCTGTTTTTT	CASSLGTHTGELFF
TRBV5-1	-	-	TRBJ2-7	TGCGCCAGCAGCTTGTGGGCGGGATACGAGCAGTACTTC	CASSLWAGYEQYF
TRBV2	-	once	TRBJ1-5	TGTGCCAGCAGTGGTGCGGGAGCCCTAAATCAGCCCCAGCATTTT	CASSGAGALNQPQHF
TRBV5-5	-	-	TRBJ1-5	TGTGCCAGCAGCTTAGGGGATCGTAGCAATCAGCCCCAGCATTTT	CASSLGDRSNQPQHF
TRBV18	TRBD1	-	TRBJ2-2	TGTGCCAGCTCACCCCGGGACAGGGGTAGTACCGGGGAGCTGTTTTTT	CASSPRDRGSTGELFF